This entry concerns a single T cell receptor (beta chain). Its antigen is currently unknown. The sample belongs to a study of long-term antiretroviral therapy in people with HIV. Turning to the study itself: The 2015 recommendation for immediate ART came about a decade after the earliest samples.

The V end lost 2 bases, the J end lost 4 bases, and 14 bases lay between the germline ends. CDR1 and CDR2 (germline): KGHSH, LQKENI. CDR3 size: 15 residues. From each donor, at least one pre-ART PBMC sample and at least two post-ART PBMC samples were obtained. Study observations and caveats: Clonal expansions arising prior to ART prevailed in the repertoire at every time point.

Version v3.0 of the immunoSEQ assay was performed at survey level. Researchers set sequencing to target about 35,000-55,000 T-cell genomes per sample. Sequencing used immunoSEQ multiplex PCR; TCRdb keeps in-frame clones, though not all of them. This repertoire shows 30,000 or so clones, roughly 90% found once; its top ten account for 4.1%. The chain is built from TRBV18 and TRBJ1-2; D ambiguous. The TCR sequence derives from a young woman with HIV. The material was unsorted PBMCs, obtained 0.5 years after starting antiretroviral therapy. The CDR3: CASSPNLDLIYGYTF. The CDR3 bases are TGTGCCAGCTCACCAAACTTGGACTTAATCTATGGCTACACCTTC.